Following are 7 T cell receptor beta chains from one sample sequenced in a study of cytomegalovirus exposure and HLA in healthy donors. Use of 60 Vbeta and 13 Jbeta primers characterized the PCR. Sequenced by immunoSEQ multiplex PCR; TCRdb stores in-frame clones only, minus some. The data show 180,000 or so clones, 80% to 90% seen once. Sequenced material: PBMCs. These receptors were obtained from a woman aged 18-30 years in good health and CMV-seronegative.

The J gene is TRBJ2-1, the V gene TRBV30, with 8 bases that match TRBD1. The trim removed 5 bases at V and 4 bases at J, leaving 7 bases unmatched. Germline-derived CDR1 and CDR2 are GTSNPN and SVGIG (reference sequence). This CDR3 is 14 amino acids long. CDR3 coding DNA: TGTGCCTGGGCCCAGGGGGCGGGTTACAATGAGCAGTTCTTC. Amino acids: CAWAQGAGYNEQFF.

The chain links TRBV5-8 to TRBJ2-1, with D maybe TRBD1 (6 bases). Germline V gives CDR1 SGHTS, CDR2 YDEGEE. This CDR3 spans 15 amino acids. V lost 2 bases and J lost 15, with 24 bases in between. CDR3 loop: CASSFREQGHARLFF. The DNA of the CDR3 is TGTGCCAGCAGCTTTCGCGAACAGGGCCACGCGAGGCTGTTCTTC.

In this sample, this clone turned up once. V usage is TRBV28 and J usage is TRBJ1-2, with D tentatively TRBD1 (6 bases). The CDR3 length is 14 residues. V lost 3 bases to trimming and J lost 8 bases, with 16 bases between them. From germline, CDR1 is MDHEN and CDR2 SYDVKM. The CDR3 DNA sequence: TGTGCCAGCAGTTTCACAGGGCAGACTCTGGGCTACACCTTC. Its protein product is CASSFTGQTLGYTF.

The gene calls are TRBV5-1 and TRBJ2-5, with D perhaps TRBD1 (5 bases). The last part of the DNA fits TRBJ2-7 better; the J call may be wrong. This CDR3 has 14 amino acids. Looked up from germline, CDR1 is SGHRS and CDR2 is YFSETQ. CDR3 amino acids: CASSLTLGPYEQYF. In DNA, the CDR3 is TGCGCCAGCAGCTTAACATTGGGGCCCTACGAGCAGTACTTC.

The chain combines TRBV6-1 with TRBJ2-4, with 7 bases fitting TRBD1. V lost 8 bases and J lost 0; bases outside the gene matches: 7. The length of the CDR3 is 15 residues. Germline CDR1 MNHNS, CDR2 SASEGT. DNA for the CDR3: TGTGCCAGCGCAACAACAGGGGTAGCCAAAAACATTCAGTACTTC. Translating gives CASATTGVAKNIQYF.

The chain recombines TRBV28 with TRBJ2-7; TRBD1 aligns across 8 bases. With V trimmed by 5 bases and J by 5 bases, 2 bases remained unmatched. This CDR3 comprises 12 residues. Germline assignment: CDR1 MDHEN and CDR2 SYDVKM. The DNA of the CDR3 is TGTGCCAGCAGTACAGGGGGGAACGAGCAGTACTTC. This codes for CASSTGGNEQYF.

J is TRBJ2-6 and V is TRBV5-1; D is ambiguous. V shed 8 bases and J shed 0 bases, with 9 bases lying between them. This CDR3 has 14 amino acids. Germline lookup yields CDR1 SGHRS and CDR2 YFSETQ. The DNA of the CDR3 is TGCGCCAGTAATGAGGCCTCTGGGGCCAACGTCCTGACTTTC. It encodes CASNEASGANVLTF.